This TCR beta chain was sequenced in a study of blood T cell repertoires in COVID-19. Between the trimmed V and J ends, which lost 6 bases and 0 bases, there was a span of 2 bases. The CDR3 contains 10 residues. From germline, CDR1 is DFQATT and CDR2 SNEGSKA (reference sequence). Adults between roughly 18 and 89 years of age took part from 24 US areas. Method: immunoSEQ multiplex PCR; TCRdb's copy keeps in-frame clones and lacks some. The sample lists under 350,000 clones, around 90% occurring once. The specimen was PBMCs or T cells enriched from blood (not recorded which). The receptor comes from a woman in her 40s who had recovered from COVID-19. The chain uses TRBV20-1 and TRBJ1-2; D unresolved. In nucleotides, the CDR3 is TGCAGTGCCGCTAACTATGGCTACACCTTC. Residues: CSAANYGYTF.